These T cell receptor beta chains were read from a single sample in a study of T cells after yellow fever vaccination. TCRdb redid the calling of the 5' RACE reads with MiXCR, one entry per CDR3 protein. This table holds a few hundred thousand distinct CDR3 sequences, roughly 4% found once. The sample was PBMCs, taken on the day of the yellow fever booster vaccination. The receptors shown here come from a man aged 18 to 29 who received the YFV17D yellow fever vaccine. The CDR3 runs from the conserved cysteine through the conserved F or W. The order of the fields is J gene, V gene, D gene, clone size, CDR3 protein, CDR3 DNA. D genes are given only for firm matches. Clone size is given for some rows only: seen once, a few or many times, or a class if the clone is expanded.

j_gene: TRBJ2-3
v_gene: TRBV27
d_gene: NA
abundance: NA
CDR3aa: CASSALDRSTDTQYF
CDR3nt: TGTGCCAGCAGTGCGCTGGACAGATCCACAGATACGCAGTATTTT

j_gene: TRBJ2-6
v_gene: TRBV10-3
d_gene: NA
abundance: medium-sized
CDR3aa: CAISEPRAGFVLTF
CDR3nt: TGTGCCATCAGTGAGCCTAGGGCAGGGTTCGTCCTGACTTTC

j_gene: TRBJ2-2
v_gene: TRBV6-5
d_gene: TRBD1
abundance: many
CDR3aa: CASTRTGLNTGELFF
CDR3nt: TGTGCCAGCACCCGGACAGGGCTGAACACCGGGGAGCTGTTTTTT

j_gene: TRBJ2-1
v_gene: TRBV7-9
d_gene: NA
abundance: NA
CDR3aa: CASSFNRGGSSQNEQFF
CDR3nt: TGTGCCAGCAGCTTTAACCGCGGGGGCTCCTCCCAGAATGAGCAGTTCTTC

j_gene: TRBJ1-5
v_gene: TRBV4-3
d_gene: TRBD1
abundance: few
CDR3aa: CASSQDFRDRGNQHF
CDR3nt: TGCGCCAGCAGCCAAGACTTCCGGGACAGGGGGAACCAGCATTTT

j_gene: TRBJ2-2
v_gene: TRBV10-3
d_gene: NA
abundance: many
CDR3aa: CATQSSRELFF
CDR3nt: TGTGCCACCCAGTCAAGCCGGGAGCTGTTTTTT

j_gene: TRBJ2-6
v_gene: TRBV9
d_gene: NA
abundance: many
CDR3aa: CASSVGRSSSGANVLTF
CDR3nt: TGTGCCAGCAGCGTAGGCAGGTCTAGCTCTGGGGCCAACGTCCTGACTTTC

j_gene: TRBJ2-5
v_gene: TRBV29-1
d_gene: TRBD1
abundance: many
CDR3aa: CSVERQGGETQYF
CDR3nt: TGCAGCGTTGAACGACAGGGGGGAGAGACCCAGTACTTC

j_gene: TRBJ2-5
v_gene: TRBV20-1
d_gene: TRBD2
abundance: many
CDR3aa: CSARAGGKETQYF
CDR3nt: TGCAGTGCTAGAGCGGGGGGAAAAGAGACCCAGTACTTC

j_gene: TRBJ2-1
v_gene: TRBV2
d_gene: TRBD1
abundance: many
CDR3aa: CASSPPTGTGGNEQFF
CDR3nt: TGTGCCAGCAGTCCCCCCACCGGGACAGGGGGCAATGAGCAGTTCTTC

j_gene: TRBJ1-4
v_gene: TRBV7-2
d_gene: NA
abundance: few
CDR3aa: CASSQQVREKLFF
CDR3nt: TGTGCCAGCAGCCAACAGGTGCGGGAAAAACTGTTTTTT

j_gene: TRBJ2-6
v_gene: TRBV19
d_gene: TRBD1
abundance: few
CDR3aa: CASTLDRDSGANVLTF
CDR3nt: TGTGCCAGTACCCTGGACAGGGACTCTGGGGCCAACGTCCTGACTTTC

j_gene: TRBJ2-1
v_gene: TRBV9
d_gene: NA
abundance: many
CDR3aa: CASNLESPYNEQFF
CDR3nt: TGTGCCAGCAATCTGGAGAGTCCTTACAATGAGCAGTTCTTC